This T cell receptor beta chain was retrieved from a study of regulatory T cells in long-lasting Graves disease. For TCR beta, libraries came from iRepertoire HTBI primers and Arm-PCR of CDR3 regions. TCRdb recomputed calls from the multiplex PCR reads with MiXCR, one row per CDR3 protein. Here the sample spans about 540,000 distinct CDR3 sequences, roughly 13% being singletons. Time point indicated: newly diagnosed GD, antithyroid drugs for less than 3 months. PBMCs provided the RNA from which the TCR library was made. There are many counts of this clonotype. The length of the CDR3 is 14 residues. Trimming cost V 6 bases and J 7 bases, with 13 bases left between them. These data were likewise used in another study, on T cells in Graves' hyperthyroidism and ophthalmopathy. That investigation notes: When the TCR CDR3 underwent first-round RT-PCR, the HTBI primer set was used. Appearing also in blood were most of the thyroid clonotypes expanded above 0.001.

The chain uses TRBV12-3 or TRBV12-4 and TRBJ1-6; D is uncertain. The source was peripheral blood mononuclear cells (PBMCs), collected at new diagnosis, from a patient treated with antithyroid drugs. This sequence originates from a man aged 30 to 45 with Graves disease. The CDR3 is CASSPRRSNSPLHF. The DNA for the CDR3 is TGTGCCAGCAGCCCGAGACGGTCAAATTCACCCCTCCACTTT.